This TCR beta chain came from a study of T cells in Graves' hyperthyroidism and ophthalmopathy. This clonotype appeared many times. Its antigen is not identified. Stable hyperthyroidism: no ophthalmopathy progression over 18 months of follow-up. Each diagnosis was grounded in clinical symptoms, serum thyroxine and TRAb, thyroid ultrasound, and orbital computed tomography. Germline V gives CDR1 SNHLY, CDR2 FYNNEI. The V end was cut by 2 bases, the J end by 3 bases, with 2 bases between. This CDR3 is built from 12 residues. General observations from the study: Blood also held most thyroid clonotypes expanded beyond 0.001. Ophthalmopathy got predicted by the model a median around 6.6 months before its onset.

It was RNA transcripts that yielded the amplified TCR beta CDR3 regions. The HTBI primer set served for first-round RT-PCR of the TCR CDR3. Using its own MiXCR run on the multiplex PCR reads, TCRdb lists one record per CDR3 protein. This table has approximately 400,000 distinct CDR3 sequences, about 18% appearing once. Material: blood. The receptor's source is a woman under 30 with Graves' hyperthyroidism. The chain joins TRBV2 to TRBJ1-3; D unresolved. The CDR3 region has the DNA TGTGCCAGCAGTGAAATTGGAAACACCATATATTTT. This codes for CASSEIGNTIYF. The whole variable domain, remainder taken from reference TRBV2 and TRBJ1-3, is EPEVTQTPSHQVTQMGQEVILRCVPISNHLYFYWYRQILGQKVEFLVSFYNNEISEKSEIFDDQFSVERPDGSNFTLKIRSTKLEDSAMYFCASSEIGNTIYFGEGSWLTVV.